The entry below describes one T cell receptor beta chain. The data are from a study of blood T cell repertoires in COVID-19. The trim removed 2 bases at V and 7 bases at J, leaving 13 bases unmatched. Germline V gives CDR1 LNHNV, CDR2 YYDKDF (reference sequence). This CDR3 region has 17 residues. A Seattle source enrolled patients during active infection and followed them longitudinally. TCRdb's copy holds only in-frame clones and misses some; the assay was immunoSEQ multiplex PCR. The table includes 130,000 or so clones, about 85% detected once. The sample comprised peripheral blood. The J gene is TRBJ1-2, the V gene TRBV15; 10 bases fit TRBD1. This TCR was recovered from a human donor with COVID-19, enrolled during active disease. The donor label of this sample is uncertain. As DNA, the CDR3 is TGTGCCACCAGCAGAAGTAAGATCGGGGGACAGGGGCTTGGCTACACCTTC. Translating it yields CATSRSKIGGQGLGYTF.